This TCR beta chain was captured in a study of radiation and T cells in renal cell carcinoma. This table comes from immunoSEQ multiplex PCR, and its TCRdb copy is limited to in-frame clones, with some not included. Altogether around 78,000 clones are present, 80% to 90% being singletons, with the ten largest covering about 5.8%. Germline CDR1 reads LNHNV; CDR2 reads YYDKDF (reference sequence). Trimming shortened V by 1 base and J by 5 bases, and 15 bases separated the two germline ends. The CDR3 extends over 16 amino acids. The time point: blood 4 weeks post-SBRT, at nephrectomy. Stated treatment: 15 Gy SBRT to primary tumor, nephrectomy 4 weeks later.

This chain uses TRBV15 with TRBJ2-1; D unresolved. The receptor comes from a woman in her 70s with renal cell carcinoma. The source material was blood, sampled from a patient whose treatment included radiotherapy and nephrectomy. The CDR3 DNA follows: TGTGCCACCAGCAGAGTCGGAACTTATACAGACAATGAGCAGTTCTTC. It codes for CATSRVGTYTDNEQFF.